The sequence of this TCR beta chain was determined in a study of CD4 T cells in relation to SARS-CoV-2 and coronaviruses. Germline CDR1 SEHNR, CDR2 FQNEAQ (reference sequence). The CDR3 length is 15 residues. With regard to this clone: Its antigen remains unknown.

The unexposed donors gave CD4+ T cells in about 2011-2018, prior to COVID-19. CD4+ T cells were isolated from the cells after around 11 days of culture. The data were produced by immunoSEQ multiplex PCR, yet TCRdb's version contains in-frame clones alone and is incomplete. The data show some 30,000 clones, with over 65% seen just once and around 20% held by the top ten. The chain employs TRBV7-9 and TRBJ2-5, with D possibly called TRBD1 or TRBD2 (5 bases each). The sequence came from a human donor in good health. The sequencing sample was made of CD4+ T cells from PBMCs, cultured in vitro. DNA of the CDR3: TGTGCTCGCCAGGGTACCGGGGCCCCCCAAGAGACCCAGTACTTC. Its translation is CARQGTGAPQETQYF.